Below are 9 T cell receptor beta chains sequenced from a single sample in a study of blood T cell repertoires in COVID-19. Assay: immunoSEQ multiplex PCR; the TCRdb copy retains only in-frame clones and omits some. The table lists about 20,000 clones, 70% to 90% of them singletons. The sequenced material came from peripheral blood. The receptors originated from a human donor in a cohort sampled during active COVID-19. The donor label of this sample is uncertain.

This chain uses TRBV5-1 with TRBJ2-1; 11 nucleotides agree with TRBD2. The V gene end was trimmed by 4 bases and the J gene end by 0 bases; junction bases not matched to a gene: 3. The CDR3 is 16 amino acids. Per the germline V gene, CDR1 is SGHRS and CDR2 is YFSETQ. The CDR3 loop reads CASSTGLAVSYNEQFF. The CDR3, as DNA: TGCGCCAGCAGCACGGGACTAGCGGTCTCCTACAATGAGCAGTTCTTC.

The rearrangement uses TRBV30 and TRBJ2-7, with 8 bases identical to TRBD1. V lost 7 bases to trimming and J lost 1 base; unmatched junction nucleotides: 6. The germline V gene encodes CDR1 GTSNPN and CDR2 SVGIG (reference sequence). This CDR3 has 13 residues. The CDR3 DNA follows: TGTGCCTTGAGAAACAGGGGGTCCTACGAGCAGTACTTC. Translation gives CALRNRGSYEQYF. The whole variable domain, filled in from reference TRBV30 and TRBJ2-7, reads SQTIHQWPATLVQPVGSPLSLECTVEGTSNPNLYWYRQAAGRGLQLLFYSVGIGQISSEVPQNLSASRPQDRQFILSSKKLLLSDSGFYLCALRNRGSYEQYFGPGTRLTVT.

This clone has a handful of counts. The V call is TRBV7-9, the J call TRBJ1-2; the match to TRBD1 covers 10 bases. Trimming took 5 bases from V and 2 from J; bases not matched to a gene: 17. There are 19 residues in the CDR3. Germline lookup yields CDR1 SEHNR and CDR2 FQNEAQ (reference sequence). In DNA form, the CDR3 reads TGTGCCAGCAGCCCCACCCGGGGGACAGGGGCACTACTAAACTATGGCTACACCTTC. Translation gives CASSPTRGTGALLNYGYTF.

This chain uses TRBV2 with TRBJ1-5; D might be TRBD1 (5 bases). This CDR3 is 14 amino acids long. Germline V gene sequence: CDR1 SNHLY, CDR2 FYNNEI. The germline V and J ends were trimmed by 2 bases and 5 bases, with 10 bases remaining between them. CDR3 nucleotides: TGTGCCAGCAGTGAAAGGCTAGGGGATCAGCCCCAGCATTTT. This translates into CASSERLGDQPQHF.

The J gene is TRBJ2-1, the V gene TRBV4-2; 15 positions agree with TRBD2. J was trimmed by 8 bases and V by 3 bases; bases with no gene match: 8. CDR1 is LGHNA and CDR2 is YNFKEQ in the germline V gene. The CDR3 extends over 17 amino acids. In DNA, the CDR3 is TGTGCCAGCAGCCAGCCCGGACTAGCGGGAGGGAAGGATGAGCAGTTCTTC. Its protein is CASSQPGLAGGKDEQFF.

The chain employs TRBV11-2 and TRBJ1-4; weak D call: TRBD1 (5 bases). This CDR3 spans 16 amino acids. Per germline, CDR1 SGHAT and CDR2 FQNNGV. The germline V and J ends were trimmed by 2 bases and 8 bases, with 18 bases remaining between them. In DNA form, the CDR3 reads TGTGCCAGCAGCTTAATTGCCCCCAGGGTCGGAGAAAAACTGTTTTTT. Translating it yields CASSLIAPRVGEKLFF.

The chain combines TRBV6-6 with TRBJ1-1, with D possibly matching TRBD1 (5 bases). Trimming left V 6 bases short and J 1 base short, with 15 bases between. This CDR3 is 15 amino acids long. CDR1 is MNHNY and CDR2 is SVGAGI in the germline V gene (reference sequence). CDR3 in DNA: TGTGCCAGCAGACCAGGGCGGGGGGGGAACACTGAAGCTTTCTTT. Its translation is CASRPGRGGNTEAFF.

This clone appeared a few times. The J gene is TRBJ2-5, the V gene TRBV18; 10 positions agree with TRBD2. With 5 bases clipped from V and 0 bases from J, the junction kept 6 bases outside the gene matches. Germline assignment: CDR1 KGHSH and CDR2 LQKENI. This CDR3 has 16 residues. CDR3: CASSTFSGRYQETQYF. CDR3 DNA sequence: TGTGCCAGCTCAACCTTTAGCGGGAGGTACCAAGAGACCCAGTACTTC. Combining the CDR3 with reference TRBV18 and TRBJ2-5 gives the whole variable domain NAGVMQNPRHLVRRRGQEARLRCSPMKGHSHVYWYRQLPEEGLKFMVYLQKENIIDESGMPKERFSAEFPKEGPSILRIQQVVRGDSAAYFCASSTFSGRYQETQYFGPGTRLLVL.

V gene TRBV12-5 combines with J gene TRBJ1-1; tentatively, D is TRBD1 (6 bases). Trimming pared 1 base from V and 3 bases from J, leaving 15 bases between. Per the germline V gene, CDR1 is LGHNT and CDR2 is FRNRAP. There are 16 residues in the CDR3. Written as DNA, the CDR3 is TGTGCTAGTGGTTTGGGTTACGGGACACCCGACACTGAAGCTTTCTTT. Translation gives CASGLGYGTPDTEAFF.